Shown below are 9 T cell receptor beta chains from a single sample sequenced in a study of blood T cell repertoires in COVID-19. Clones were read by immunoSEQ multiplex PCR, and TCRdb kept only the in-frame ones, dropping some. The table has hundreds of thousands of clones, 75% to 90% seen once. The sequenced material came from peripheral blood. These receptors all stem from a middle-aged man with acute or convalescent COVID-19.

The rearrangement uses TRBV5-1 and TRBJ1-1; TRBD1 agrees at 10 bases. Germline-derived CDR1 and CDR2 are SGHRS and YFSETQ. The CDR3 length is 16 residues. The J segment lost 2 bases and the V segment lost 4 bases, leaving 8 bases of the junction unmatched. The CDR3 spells CASSPPDRGLNTEAFF. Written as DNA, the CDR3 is TGCGCCAGCAGCCCTCCCGACAGGGGGCTAAACACTGAAGCTTTCTTT.

CDR3 nucleotide sequence: TGTGCCAGCAGCTCAGGGACTAGCGGGGAAAATGAGCAGTTCTTC. It codes for CASSSGTSGENEQFF. V and J are TRBV7-2 and TRBJ2-1, with 13 bases that match TRBD2. Per the germline V gene, CDR1 is SGHTA and CDR2 is FQGNSA. V lost 4 bases, J lost 7 bases, and 4 bases stayed unmatched. The CDR3 extends over 15 amino acids.

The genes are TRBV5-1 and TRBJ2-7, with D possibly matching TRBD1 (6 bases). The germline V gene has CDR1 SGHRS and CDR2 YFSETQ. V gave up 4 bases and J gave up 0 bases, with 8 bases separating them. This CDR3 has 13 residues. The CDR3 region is CASSQGYSYEQYF. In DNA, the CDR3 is TGCGCCAGCAGCCAGGGGTACTCCTACGAGCAGTACTTC.

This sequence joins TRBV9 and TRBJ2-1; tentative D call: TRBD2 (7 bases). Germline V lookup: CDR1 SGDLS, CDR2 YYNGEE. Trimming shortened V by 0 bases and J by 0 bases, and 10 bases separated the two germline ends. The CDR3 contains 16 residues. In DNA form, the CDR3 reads TGTGCCAGCAGCGTAGTAGGGGGGGTCTCCTACAATGAGCAGTTCTTC. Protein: CASSVVGGVSYNEQFF.

The DNA of the CDR3 is TGTGCCAGCAGTACCTGGACAGAAGATGGCTACACCTTC. This translates into CASSTWTEDGYTF. The chain is built from TRBV6-6 and TRBJ1-2, with D maybe TRBD1 (6 bases). V was clipped by 5 bases and J by 6 bases, with 13 bases between them. CDR3 size: 13 residues. Germline CDR1 reads MNHNY; CDR2 reads SVGAGI (reference sequence).

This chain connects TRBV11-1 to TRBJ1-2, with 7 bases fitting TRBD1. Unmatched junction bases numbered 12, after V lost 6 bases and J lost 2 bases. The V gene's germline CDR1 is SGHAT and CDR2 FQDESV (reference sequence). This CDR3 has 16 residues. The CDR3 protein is CASSSQGTLLNYGYTF. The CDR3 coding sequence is TGTGCCAGCAGTTCACAGGGGACTCTACTCAACTATGGCTACACCTTC.

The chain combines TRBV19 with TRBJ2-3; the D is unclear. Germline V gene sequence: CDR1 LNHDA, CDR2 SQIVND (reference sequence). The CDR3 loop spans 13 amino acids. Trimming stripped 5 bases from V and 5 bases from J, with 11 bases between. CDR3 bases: TGTGCCAGTAGTTACCAGGTTGGAGATACGCAGTATTTT. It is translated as CASSYQVGDTQYF.

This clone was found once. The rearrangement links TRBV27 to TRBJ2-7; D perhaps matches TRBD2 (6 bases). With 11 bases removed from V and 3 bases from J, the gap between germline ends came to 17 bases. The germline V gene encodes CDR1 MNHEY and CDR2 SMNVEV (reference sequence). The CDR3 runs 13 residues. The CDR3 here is CAVARRGDYEQYF. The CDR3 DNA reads TGTGCCGTAGCCAGGCGGGGTGACTACGAGCAGTACTTC.

Written as DNA, the CDR3 is TGTGCCAGCAGCTTGCGGGTCTCTGGGGCCAACGTCCTGACTTTC. Its protein product is CASSLRVSGANVLTF. The chain combines TRBV5-8 with TRBJ2-6; D is ambiguous. Germline-derived CDR1 and CDR2 are SGHTS and YDEGEE. V shed 1 base and J shed 0 bases, with 5 bases lying between them. This CDR3 comprises 15 residues. Using reference TRBV5-8 and TRBJ2-6 for the parts outside the CDR3, the full variable domain is EAGVTQSPTHLIKTRGQQATLRCSPISGHTSVYWYQQALGLGLQFLLWYDEGEERNRGNFPPRFSGRQFPNYSSELNVNALELEDSALYLCASSLRVSGANVLTFGAGSRLTVL.